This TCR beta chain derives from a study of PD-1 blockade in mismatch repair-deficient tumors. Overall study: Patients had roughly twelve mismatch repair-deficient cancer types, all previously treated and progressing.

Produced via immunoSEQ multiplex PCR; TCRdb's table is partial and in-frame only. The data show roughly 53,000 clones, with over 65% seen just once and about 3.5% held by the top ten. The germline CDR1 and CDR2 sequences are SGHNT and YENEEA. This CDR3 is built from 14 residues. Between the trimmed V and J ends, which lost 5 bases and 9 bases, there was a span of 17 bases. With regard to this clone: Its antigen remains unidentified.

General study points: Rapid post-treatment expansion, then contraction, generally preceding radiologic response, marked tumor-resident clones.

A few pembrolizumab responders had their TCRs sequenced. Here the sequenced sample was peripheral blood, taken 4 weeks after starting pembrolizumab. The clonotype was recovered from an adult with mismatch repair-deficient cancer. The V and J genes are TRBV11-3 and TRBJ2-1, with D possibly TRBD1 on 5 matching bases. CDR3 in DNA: TGTGCCAGCAGCCCCAAGAGCAGGGCTGGTGAGCAGTTCTTC. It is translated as CASSPKSRAGEQFF.